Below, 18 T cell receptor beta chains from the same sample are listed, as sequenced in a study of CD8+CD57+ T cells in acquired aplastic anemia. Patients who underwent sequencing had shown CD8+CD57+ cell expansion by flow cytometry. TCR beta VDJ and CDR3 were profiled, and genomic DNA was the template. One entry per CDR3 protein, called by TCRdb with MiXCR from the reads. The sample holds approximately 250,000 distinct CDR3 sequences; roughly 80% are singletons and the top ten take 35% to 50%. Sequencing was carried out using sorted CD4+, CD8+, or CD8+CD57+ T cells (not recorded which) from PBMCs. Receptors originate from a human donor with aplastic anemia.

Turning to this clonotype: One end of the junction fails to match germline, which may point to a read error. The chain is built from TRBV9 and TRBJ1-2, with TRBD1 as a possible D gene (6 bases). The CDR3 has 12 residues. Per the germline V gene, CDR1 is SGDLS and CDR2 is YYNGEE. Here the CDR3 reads CASSATGNGYIF. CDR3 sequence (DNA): TGTGCCAGCAGCGCAACAGGGAATGGCTACATCTTC.

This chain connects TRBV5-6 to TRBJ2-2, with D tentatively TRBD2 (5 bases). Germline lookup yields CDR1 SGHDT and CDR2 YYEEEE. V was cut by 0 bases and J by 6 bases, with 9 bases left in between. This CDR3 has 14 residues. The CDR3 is CASSLEEEAGELFF. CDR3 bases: TGTGCCAGCAGCTTGGAGGAGGAGGCCGGGGAGCTGTTTTTT. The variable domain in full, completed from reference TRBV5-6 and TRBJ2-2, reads DAGVTQSPTHLIKTRGQQVTLRCSPKSGHDTVSWYQQALGQGPQFIFQYYEEEERQRGNFPDRFSGHQFPNYSSELNVNALLLGDSALYLCASSLEEEAGELFFGEGSRLTVL.

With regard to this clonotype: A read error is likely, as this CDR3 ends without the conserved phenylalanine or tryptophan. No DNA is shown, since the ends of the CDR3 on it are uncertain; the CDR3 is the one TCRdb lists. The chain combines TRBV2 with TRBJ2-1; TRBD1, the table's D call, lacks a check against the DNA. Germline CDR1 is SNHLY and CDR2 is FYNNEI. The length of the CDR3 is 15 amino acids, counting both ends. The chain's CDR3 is CASGDGGTDTHDFCP.

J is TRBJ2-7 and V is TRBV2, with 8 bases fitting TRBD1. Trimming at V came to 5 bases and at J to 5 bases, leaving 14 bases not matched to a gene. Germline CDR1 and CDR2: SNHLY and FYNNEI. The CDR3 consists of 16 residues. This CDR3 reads CASSYSTWTGIHEQYF. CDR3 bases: TGTGCCAGCAGTTACTCGACTTGGACAGGGATCCACGAGCAGTACTTC.

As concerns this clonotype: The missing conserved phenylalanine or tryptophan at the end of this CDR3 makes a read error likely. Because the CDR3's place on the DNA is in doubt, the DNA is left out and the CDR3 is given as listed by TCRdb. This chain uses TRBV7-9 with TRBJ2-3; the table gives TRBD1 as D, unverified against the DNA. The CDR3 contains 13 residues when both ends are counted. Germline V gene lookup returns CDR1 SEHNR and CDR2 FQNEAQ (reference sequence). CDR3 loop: CACGEGGTEAPYY.

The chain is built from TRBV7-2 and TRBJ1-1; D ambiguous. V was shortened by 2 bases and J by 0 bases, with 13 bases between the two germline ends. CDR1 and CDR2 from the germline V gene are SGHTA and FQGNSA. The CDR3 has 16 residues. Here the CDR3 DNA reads TGTGCCAGCAGCTTAATACTGGCGGGCGTGAACACTGAAGCTTTCTTT. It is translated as CASSLILAGVNTEAFF.

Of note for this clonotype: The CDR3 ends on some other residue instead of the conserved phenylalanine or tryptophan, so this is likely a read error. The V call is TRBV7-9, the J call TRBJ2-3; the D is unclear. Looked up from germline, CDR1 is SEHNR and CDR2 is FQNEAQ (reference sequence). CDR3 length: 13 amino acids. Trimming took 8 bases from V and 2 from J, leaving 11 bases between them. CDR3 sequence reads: CASGYGATDTQYI. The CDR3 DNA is TGTGCCAGCGGGTACGGCGCCACAGATACGCAGTATATT.

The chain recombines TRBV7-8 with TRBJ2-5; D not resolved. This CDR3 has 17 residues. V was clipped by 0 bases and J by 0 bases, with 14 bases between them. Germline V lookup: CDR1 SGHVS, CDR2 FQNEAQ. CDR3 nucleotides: TGTGCCAGCAGCTTAGCGAAGTGGATGGGGTACCAAGAGACCCAGTACTTC. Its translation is CASSLAKWMGYQETQYF.

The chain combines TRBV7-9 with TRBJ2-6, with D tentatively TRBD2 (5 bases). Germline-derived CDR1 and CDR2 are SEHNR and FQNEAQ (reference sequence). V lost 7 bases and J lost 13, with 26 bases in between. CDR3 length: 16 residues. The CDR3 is CASTPPGGGEAQVLTF. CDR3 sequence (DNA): TGTGCCAGCACGCCACCTGGTGGAGGCGAAGCACAGGTCCTGACTTTC.

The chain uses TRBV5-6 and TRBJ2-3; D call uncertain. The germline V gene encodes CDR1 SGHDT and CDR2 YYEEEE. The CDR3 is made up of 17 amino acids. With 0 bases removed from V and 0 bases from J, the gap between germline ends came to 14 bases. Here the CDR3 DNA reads TGTGCCAGCAGCTTGGGGCAGGTAGACCCTAGCACAGATACGCAGTATTTT. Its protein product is CASSLGQVDPSTDTQYF.

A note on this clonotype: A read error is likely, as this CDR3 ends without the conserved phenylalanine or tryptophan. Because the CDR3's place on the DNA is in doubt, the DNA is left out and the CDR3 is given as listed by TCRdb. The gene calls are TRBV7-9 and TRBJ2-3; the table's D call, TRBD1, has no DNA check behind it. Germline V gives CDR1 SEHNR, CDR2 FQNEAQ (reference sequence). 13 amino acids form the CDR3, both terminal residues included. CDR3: CASGEGGTYARYV.

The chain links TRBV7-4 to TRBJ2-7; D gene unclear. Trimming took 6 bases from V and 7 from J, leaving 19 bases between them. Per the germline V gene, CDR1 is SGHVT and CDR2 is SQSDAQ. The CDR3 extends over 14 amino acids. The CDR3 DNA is TGTGCCAGCAGTGTAGTCGGTACGATCAGTGAGCAGTACTTC. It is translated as CASSVVGTISEQYF.

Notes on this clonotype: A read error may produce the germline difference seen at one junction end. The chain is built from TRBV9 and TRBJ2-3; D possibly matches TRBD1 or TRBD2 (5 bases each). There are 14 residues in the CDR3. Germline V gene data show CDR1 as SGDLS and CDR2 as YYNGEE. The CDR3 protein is CASSVPKGELLRAF. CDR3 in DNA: TGTGCCAGCAGCGTCCCGAAAGGGGAGCTCCTACGAGCTTTT.

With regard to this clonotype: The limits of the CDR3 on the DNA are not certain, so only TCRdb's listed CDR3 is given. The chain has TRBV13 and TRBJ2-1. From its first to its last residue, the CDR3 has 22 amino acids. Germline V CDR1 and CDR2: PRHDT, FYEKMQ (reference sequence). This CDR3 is CASSSQTSVYFCAISGTNEQFF.

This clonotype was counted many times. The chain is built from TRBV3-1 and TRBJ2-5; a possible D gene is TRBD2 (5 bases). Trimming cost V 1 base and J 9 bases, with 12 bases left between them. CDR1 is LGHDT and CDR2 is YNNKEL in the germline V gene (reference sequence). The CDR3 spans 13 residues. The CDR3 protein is CASSQVASKAQYF. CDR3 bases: TGTGCCAGCAGCCAAGTCGCTAGCAAGGCCCAGTACTTC.

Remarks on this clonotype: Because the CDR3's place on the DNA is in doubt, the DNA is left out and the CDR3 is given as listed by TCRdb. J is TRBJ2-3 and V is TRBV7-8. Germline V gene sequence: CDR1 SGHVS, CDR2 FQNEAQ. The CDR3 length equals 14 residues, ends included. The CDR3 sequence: CASRDAGTDTQYFF.

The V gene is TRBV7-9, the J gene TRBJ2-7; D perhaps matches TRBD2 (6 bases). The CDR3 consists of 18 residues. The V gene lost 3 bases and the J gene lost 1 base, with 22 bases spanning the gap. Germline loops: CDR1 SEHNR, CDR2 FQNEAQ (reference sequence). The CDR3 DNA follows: TGTGCCAGCAGCTTTCAACGAGGCGGGACGGCCGATTCCTACGAGCAGTACGTC. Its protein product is CASSFQRGGTADSYEQYV.

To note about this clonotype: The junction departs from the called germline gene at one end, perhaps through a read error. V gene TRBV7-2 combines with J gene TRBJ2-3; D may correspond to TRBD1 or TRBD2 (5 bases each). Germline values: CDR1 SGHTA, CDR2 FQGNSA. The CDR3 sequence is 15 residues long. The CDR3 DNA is TGTGCCAGCAGCCCGCAGACGGGGCCCACAGCTACGCAGTATTTT. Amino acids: CASSPQTGPTATQYF.